This paragraph covers one TCR beta chain sequence. One junction end does not reproduce the germline sequence, and a read error may be involved. The CDR3 is 13 amino acids. The data stem from a study of blood T cell repertoires in COVID-19. The protocol was immunoSEQ multiplex PCR, while the TCRdb copy is restricted to in-frame clones and leaves out a portion. The table records tens of thousands of clones, 83% of them present only once. The clonotype originates from a man between 65 and 85 years old with active COVID-19. Specimen: peripheral blood. The chain joins TRBV12-3 or TRBV12-4 to TRBJ2-7; tentatively, D is TRBD1 (5 bases). In DNA, the CDR3 is TGTGCCAGCAGTTTCCGACAGACTTACGAGCAGTGCTTC. This sequence encodes CASSFRQTYEQCF.